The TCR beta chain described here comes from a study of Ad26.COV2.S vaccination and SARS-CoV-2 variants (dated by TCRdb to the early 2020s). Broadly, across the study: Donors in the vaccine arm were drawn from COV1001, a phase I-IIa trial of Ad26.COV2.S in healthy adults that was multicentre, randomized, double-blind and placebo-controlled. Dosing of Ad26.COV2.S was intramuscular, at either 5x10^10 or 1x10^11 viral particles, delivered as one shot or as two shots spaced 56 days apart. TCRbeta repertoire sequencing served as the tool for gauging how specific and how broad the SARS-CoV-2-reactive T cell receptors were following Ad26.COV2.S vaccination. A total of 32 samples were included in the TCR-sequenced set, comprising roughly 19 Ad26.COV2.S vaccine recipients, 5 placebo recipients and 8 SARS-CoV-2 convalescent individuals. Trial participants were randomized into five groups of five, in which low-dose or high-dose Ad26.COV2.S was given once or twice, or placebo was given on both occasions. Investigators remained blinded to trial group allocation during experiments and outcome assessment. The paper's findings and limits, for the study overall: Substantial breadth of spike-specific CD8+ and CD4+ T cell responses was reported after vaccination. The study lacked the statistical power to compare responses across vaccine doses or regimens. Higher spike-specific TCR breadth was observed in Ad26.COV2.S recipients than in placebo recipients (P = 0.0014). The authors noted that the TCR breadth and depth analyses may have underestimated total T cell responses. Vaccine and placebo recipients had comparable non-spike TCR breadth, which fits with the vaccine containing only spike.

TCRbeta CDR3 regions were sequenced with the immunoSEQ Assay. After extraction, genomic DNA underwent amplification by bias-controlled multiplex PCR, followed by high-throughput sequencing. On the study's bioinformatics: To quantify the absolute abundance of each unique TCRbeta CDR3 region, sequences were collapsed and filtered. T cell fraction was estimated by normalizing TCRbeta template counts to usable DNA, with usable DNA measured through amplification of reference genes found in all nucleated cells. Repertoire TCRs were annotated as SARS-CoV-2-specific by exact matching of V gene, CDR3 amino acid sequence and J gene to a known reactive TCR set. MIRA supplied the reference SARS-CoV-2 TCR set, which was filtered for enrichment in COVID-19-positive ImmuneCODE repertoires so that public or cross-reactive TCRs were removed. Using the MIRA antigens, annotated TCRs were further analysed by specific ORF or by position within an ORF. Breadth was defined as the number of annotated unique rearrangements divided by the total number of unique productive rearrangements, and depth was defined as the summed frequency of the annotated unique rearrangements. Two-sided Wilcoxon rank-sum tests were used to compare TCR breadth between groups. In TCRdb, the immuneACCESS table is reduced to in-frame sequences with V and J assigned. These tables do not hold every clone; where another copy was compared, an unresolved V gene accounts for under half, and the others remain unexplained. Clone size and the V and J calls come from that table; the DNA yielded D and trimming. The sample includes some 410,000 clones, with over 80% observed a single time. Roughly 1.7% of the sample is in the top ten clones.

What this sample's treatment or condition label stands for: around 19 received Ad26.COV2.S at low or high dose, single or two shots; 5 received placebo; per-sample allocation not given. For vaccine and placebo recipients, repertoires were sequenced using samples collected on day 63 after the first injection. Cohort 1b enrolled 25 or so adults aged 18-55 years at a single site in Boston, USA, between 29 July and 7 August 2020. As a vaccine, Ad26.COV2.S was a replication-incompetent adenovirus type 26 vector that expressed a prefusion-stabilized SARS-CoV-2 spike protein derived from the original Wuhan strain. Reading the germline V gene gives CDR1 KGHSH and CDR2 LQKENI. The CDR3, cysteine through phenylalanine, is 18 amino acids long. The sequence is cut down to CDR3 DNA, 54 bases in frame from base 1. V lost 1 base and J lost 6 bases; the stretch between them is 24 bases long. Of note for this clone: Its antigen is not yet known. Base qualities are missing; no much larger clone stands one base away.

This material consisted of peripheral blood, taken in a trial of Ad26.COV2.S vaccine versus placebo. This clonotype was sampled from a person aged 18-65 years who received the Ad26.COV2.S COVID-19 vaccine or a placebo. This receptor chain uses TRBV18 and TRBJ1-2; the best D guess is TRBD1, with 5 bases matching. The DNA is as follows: TGTGCCAGCTCACCACTTGGGACGGCGGATAACCATCTCGATGGCTACACCTTC. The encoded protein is CASSPLGTADNHLDGYTF.